The 15 T cell receptor beta chains below come from one sample, sequenced in a study of response to subunit inactivated influenza vaccine. MiXCR was run by TCRdb on the RT-PCR reads, yielding one entry per CDR3 protein. In the table there are around 710,000 distinct CDR3 sequences, approximately 15% of which are singletons. This material consisted of PBMCs from blood, taken less than 15 days before vaccination. The receptors shown here come from a man aged 45-65 years who received an inactivated influenza vaccine.

This clonotype has a handful of counts. The rearrangement joins TRBV18 to TRBJ2-1, with TRBD2 matching 12 bases. CDR1 KGHSH and CDR2 LQKENI come from the germline V gene. V was pared by 2 bases and J by 7 bases, with 9 bases of the junction left unmatched. The CDR3 has 17 amino acids. The CDR3 DNA is TGTGCCAGCTCACCAGGGCTAGCGGGAGGGCCTGAAAATGAGCAGTTCTTC. Its translation: CASSPGLAGGPENEQFF.

Only a few counts were recorded for this clonotype. The V call is TRBV2, the J call TRBJ2-1, with 13 bases that match TRBD2. This CDR3 has 15 amino acids. V lost 4 bases and J lost 7; bases outside the gene matches: 4. CDR1 and CDR2 from the germline V gene are SNHLY and FYNNEI. CDR3 coding DNA: TGTGCCAGCAGTGGATGGACTAGCGGGAGTAATGAGCAGTTCTTC. It yields the protein CASSGWTSGSNEQFF.

This clonotype has a handful of counts. J is TRBJ2-3 and V is TRBV5-1; 11 nucleotides line up with TRBD2. Trimming at V came to 0 bases and at J to 2 bases, leaving 5 bases not matched to a gene. The CDR3 runs 17 residues. Germline values: CDR1 SGHRS, CDR2 YFSETQ. CDR3 sequence: CASSLGSGGAPTDTQYF. As DNA, the CDR3 is TGCGCCAGCAGCTTGGGTAGCGGGGGGGCTCCCACAGATACGCAGTATTTT.

In DNA form, the CDR3 reads TGTGCCAGCAGTTACTCGACACCACAACCGGGACTAGCGGGAGATTGGGAGACCCAGTACTTC. This encodes CASSYSTPQPGLAGDWETQYF. This chain uses TRBV6-2 or TRBV6-3 with TRBJ2-5; 14 bases align to TRBD2. CDR3 length: 21 amino acids. The V and J ends lost 0 bases and 5 bases, in that order; junction bases with no gene match: 17. In germline, CDR1 is MNHEY, CDR2 SVGEGT.

V and J are TRBV29-1 and TRBJ1-4, with a possible D match to TRBD1 (5 bases). CDR3 length: 13 amino acids. CDR1 is SQVTM, CDR2 ANQGSEA, per germline. The V and J ends lost 6 bases and 4 bases respectively, with 12 bases between them. CDR3 in DNA: TGCAGCGTCGCCAGACAGATTAATGAAAAACTGTTTTTT. It yields the protein CSVARQINEKLFF.

The V call is TRBV7-8, the J call TRBJ1-5, with D tentatively TRBD1 (5 bases). Looked up from germline, CDR1 is SGHVS and CDR2 is FQNEAQ. The CDR3 consists of 15 residues. V lost 1 base to trimming and J lost 2 bases, with 9 bases between them. The CDR3 spells CASSLEGVGNQPQHF. The CDR3 nucleotides are TGTGCCAGCAGCTTAGAAGGGGTAGGCAATCAGCCCCAGCATTTT.

This clonotype occurred a few times. The chain combines TRBV12-3 or TRBV12-4 with TRBJ1-5; 8 bases fit TRBD1. V shed 3 bases, J shed 1 base, and the junction held 11 bases outside the gene matches. The CDR3 runs 18 residues. The chain's CDR3 is CASSFRGQVQGSNQPQHF. The CDR3 DNA reads as TGTGCCAGCAGTTTTCGGGGACAGGTTCAGGGAAGCAATCAGCCCCAGCATTTT.

Only a few counts were recorded for this clonotype. The chain couples TRBV5-1 to TRBJ2-5; D possibly uses TRBD1 or TRBD2 (6 bases each). This CDR3 spans 11 amino acids. The germline gives CDR1 SGHRS, CDR2 YFSETQ. Trimming took off 4 bases at V and 13 bases at J, with 14 bases between the two ends. DNA for the CDR3: TGCGCCAGCAGCGGAAACTGGGGGGCGTACTTC. Translation gives CASSGNWGAYF.

This clonotype was counted ten times or more. The chain is built from TRBV6-2 or TRBV6-3 and TRBJ2-7; D is possibly TRBD1 or TRBD2 (5 bases each). The CDR3 consists of 15 residues. Trimming removed 6 bases at V and 4 bases at J, with 19 bases between. CDR1 MNHEY and CDR2 SVGEGT come from the germline V gene. CDR3 sequence reads: CASSLFGTEFYEQYF. CDR3 nucleotides: TGTGCCAGCAGCCTCTTCGGGACGGAATTTTACGAGCAGTACTTC.

This clonotype was counted only a few times. V and J are TRBV27 and TRBJ2-1; 12 bases line up with TRBD2. This CDR3 region has 15 residues. V lost 5 bases to trimming and J lost 8 bases; unmatched junction nucleotides: 7. Germline CDR1 and CDR2: MNHEY and SMNVEV (reference sequence). CDR3 in amino acids: CASSTTRLAGDEQFF. The CDR3 DNA reads as TGTGCCAGCAGTACGACAAGACTAGCGGGAGATGAGCAGTTCTTC.

CDR3 protein: CASRKGTYNSPLHF. The CDR3 DNA follows: TGTGCCAGCAGAAAAGGAACCTATAATTCACCCCTCCACTTT. This sequence joins TRBV28 and TRBJ1-6, with D uncertain. The CDR3 spans 14 residues. CDR1 is MDHEN, CDR2 SYDVKM, per germline. Trimming cost V 6 bases and J 2 bases, with 8 bases left between them.

CDR3 protein: CASSLARLTYEQYF. Written as DNA, the CDR3 is TGTGCCAGCAGCTTAGCAAGACTCACCTACGAGCAGTACTTC. The rearrangement joins TRBV7-2 to TRBJ2-7; no firm D call. V was pared by 0 bases and J by 2 bases, with 8 bases between. CDR3 size: 14 residues. Germline V gene data show CDR1 as SGHTA and CDR2 as FQGNSA.

In its sample, this clonotype was seen a few times. The V gene is TRBV4-1, the J gene TRBJ2-7; D may be TRBD1 (5 bases). Germline V gene data show CDR1 as MGHRA and CDR2 as YSYEKL. This CDR3 spans 14 amino acids. The V gene lost 1 base and the J gene lost 1 base, with 8 bases spanning the gap. CDR3 loop: CASSQVDTSYEQYF. In DNA form, the CDR3 reads TGCGCCAGCAGCCAAGTGGACACATCCTACGAGCAGTACTTC.

This clonotype was counted many times. The J gene is TRBJ2-5, the V gene TRBV2; the match to TRBD2 covers 10 bases. The V gene's germline CDR1 is SNHLY and CDR2 FYNNEI. J gave up 5 bases and V 2 bases, and 2 bases lay outside the gene matches. This CDR3 contains 14 residues. In DNA form, the CDR3 reads TGTGCCAGCAGTGAACTAGCGGGAGCTGAGACCCAGTACTTC. Its protein product is CASSELAGAETQYF.

This clonotype turned up a few times. The junction departs from the called germline gene at one end, perhaps through a read error. The chain is built from TRBV27 and TRBJ2-7; 8 bases align to TRBD2. Germline V gives CDR1 MNHEY, CDR2 SMNVEV (reference sequence). CDR3 length: 15 amino acids. CDR3 sequence reads: CASTLGSGSTYEQYF. The CDR3 DNA is TGTGCCAGCACTTTAGGAAGCGGGAGCACCTACGAGCAGTACTTC.